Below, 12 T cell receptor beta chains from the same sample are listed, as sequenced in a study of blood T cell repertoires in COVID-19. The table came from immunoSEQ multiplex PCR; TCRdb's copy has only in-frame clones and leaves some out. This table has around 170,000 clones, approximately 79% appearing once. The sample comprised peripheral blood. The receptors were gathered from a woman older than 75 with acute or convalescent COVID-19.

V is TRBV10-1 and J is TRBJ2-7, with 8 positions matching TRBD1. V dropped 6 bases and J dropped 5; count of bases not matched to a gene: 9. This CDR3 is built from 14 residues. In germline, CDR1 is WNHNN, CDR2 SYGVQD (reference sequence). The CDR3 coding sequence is TGCGCCAGCAGCCTTGGACAGGGAGGCCACGAGCAGTACTTC. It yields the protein CASSLGQGGHEQYF.

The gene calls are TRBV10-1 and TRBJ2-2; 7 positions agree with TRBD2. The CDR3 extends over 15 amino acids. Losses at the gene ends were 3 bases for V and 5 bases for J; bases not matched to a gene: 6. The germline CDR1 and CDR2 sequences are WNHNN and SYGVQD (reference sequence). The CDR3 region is CASSDWGGRTGELFF. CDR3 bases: TGCGCCAGCAGTGACTGGGGAGGGAGGACCGGGGAGCTGTTTTTT.

The CDR3: CSVGLQGHYGYTF. CDR3 coding DNA: TGCAGCGTTGGATTACAGGGTCACTATGGCTACACCTTC. The V call is TRBV29-1, the J call TRBJ1-2, with TRBD1 as a possible D gene (6 bases). V was cut by 4 bases and J by 3 bases, with 12 bases left in between. The CDR3 consists of 13 residues. Germline-derived CDR1 and CDR2 are SQVTM and ANQGSEA.

CDR3 DNA: TGTGCCAGCAGCCACTCTCAGGGGGTCCGGGAGCTGTTTTTT. This sequence encodes CASSHSQGVRELFF. V gene TRBV5-4 combines with J gene TRBJ2-2, with TRBD1 matching 7 bases. The J segment lost 9 bases and the V segment lost 4 bases, leaving 9 bases of the junction unmatched. Germline V CDR1 and CDR2: SGHNT, YYREEE (reference sequence). This CDR3 is built from 14 residues.

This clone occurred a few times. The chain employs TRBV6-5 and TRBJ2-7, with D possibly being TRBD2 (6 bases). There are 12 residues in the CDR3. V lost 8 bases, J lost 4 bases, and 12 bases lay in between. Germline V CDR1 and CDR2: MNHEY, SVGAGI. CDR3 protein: CASGPGGYEQYF. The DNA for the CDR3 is TGTGCCAGCGGCCCCGGGGGATACGAGCAGTACTTC.

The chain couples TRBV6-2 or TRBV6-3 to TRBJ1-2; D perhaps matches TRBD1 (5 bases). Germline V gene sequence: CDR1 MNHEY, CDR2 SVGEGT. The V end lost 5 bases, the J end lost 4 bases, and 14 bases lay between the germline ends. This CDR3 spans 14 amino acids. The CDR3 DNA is TGTGCCAGCAGTGCTGCTGGGCAGGGCTATGGCTACACCTTC. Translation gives CASSAAGQGYGYTF.

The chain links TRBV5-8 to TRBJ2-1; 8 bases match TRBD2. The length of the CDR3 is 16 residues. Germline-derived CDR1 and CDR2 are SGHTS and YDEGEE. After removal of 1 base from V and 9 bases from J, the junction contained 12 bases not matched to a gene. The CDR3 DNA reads TGTGCCAGCAGCTTGTATAGCGGGACAAGTCGTGGTGAGCAGTTCTTC. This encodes CASSLYSGTSRGEQFF.

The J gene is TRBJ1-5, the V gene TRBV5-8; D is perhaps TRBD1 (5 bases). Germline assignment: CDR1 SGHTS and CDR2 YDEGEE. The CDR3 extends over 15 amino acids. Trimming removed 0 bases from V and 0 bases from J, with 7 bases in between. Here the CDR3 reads CASSLEGISNQPQHF. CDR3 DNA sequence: TGTGCCAGCAGCTTGGAGGGGATTAGCAATCAGCCCCAGCATTTT.

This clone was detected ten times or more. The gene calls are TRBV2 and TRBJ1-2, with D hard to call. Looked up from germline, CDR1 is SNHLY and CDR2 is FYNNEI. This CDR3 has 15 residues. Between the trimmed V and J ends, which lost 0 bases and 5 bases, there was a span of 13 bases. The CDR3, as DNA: TGTGCCAGCAGTGAAGCGCATGGAGATTCGTATGGCTACACCTTC. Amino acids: CASSEAHGDSYGYTF.

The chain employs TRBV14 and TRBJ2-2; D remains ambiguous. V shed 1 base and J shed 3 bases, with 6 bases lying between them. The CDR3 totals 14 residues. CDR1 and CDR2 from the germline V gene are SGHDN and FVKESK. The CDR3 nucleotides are TGTGCCAGCAGCCAAGCTACTTACACCGGGGAGCTGTTTTTT. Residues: CASSQATYTGELFF. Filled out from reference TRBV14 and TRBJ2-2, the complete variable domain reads EAGVTQFPSHSVIEKGQTVTLRCDPISGHDNLYWYRRVMGKEIKFLLHFVKESKQDESGMPNNRFLAERTGGTYSTLKVQPAELEDSGVYFCASSQATYTGELFFGEGSRLTVL.

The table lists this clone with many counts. CDR3 residues: CSGGQGARTGELFF. The CDR3 DNA reads as TGCAGCGGGGGACAGGGGGCACGCACCGGGGAGCTGTTTTTT. V usage is TRBV29-1 and J usage is TRBJ2-2, with 12 bases identical to TRBD1. With 7 bases clipped from V and 4 bases from J, the junction kept 4 bases outside the gene matches. In germline, CDR1 is SQVTM, CDR2 ANQGSEA. The CDR3 consists of 14 residues.

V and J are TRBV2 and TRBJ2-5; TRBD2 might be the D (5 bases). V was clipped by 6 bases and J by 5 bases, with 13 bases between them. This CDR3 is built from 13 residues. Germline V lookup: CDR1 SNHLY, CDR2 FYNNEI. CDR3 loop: CASSYGIRETQYF. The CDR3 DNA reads TGTGCCAGCAGCTACGGGATCCGGGAGACCCAGTACTTC.